A selection of T cell receptor beta chains follows, all from one sample in a study of blood T cells in healthy people across ages. TCRdb re-called the 5' RACE reads with MiXCR, one entry per CDR3 protein. The data show 750,000 to 950,000 distinct CDR3 sequences, almost 30% seen once. The sample also formed part of further work on T cells of mothers and their children.

Material: blood. Receptors were obtained from a woman in her forties in good health. Both conserved end residues are trimmed from each CDR3.

TRBJ1-2	TRBV3-1	ASSPPGTNYGYT
TRBJ1-1	TRBV29-1	SVWTPRGTEAF
TRBJ2-7	TRBV20-1	SANVGANEQY
TRBJ1-5	TRBV9	ASSVGESNQPQH
TRBJ2-1	TRBV6-2/TRBV6-3	ASSPDTVNTYNEQF
TRBJ2-7	TRBV12-3/TRBV12-4	ASSFGGGPYEQY
TRBJ1-2	TRBV29-1	SAATGTNYGYT
TRBJ1-2	TRBV12-3/TRBV12-4	ASRLRGANYGYT
TRBJ1-1	TRBV15	ATSNTMTAEAF
TRBJ2-3	TRBV12-3/TRBV12-4	AGSLMGRSTDTQY
TRBJ1-1	TRBV7-2	ASSPMHPRYTEAF
TRBJ2-6	TRBV12-3/TRBV12-4	ASSQTGSGVNVLT
TRBJ1-2	TRBV12-3/TRBV12-4	ASPRGGQAGGYT
TRBJ2-1	TRBV29-1	SVVWGETYNEQF
TRBJ1-2	TRBV20-1	SASRGSGGPNYGYT
TRBJ2-1	TRBV2	ASGAGAYNEQF
.	TRBV28	ASCPGGSSYNEQY
TRBJ2-1	TRBV28	ASLRPGTGGGEQF
TRBJ2-3	TRBV29-1	SVEFQSDTQY
TRBJ1-2	TRBV9	ASSVDRGKEYGYT
TRBJ1-1	TRBV9	ASSVTGTAAEAF
TRBJ1-6	TRBV14	ASSQEMTANSPLH